What follows are 14 T cell receptor beta chains derived from one specimen sequenced in a study of beta chain features in type 1 diabetes. All of the isolated RNA was reverse transcribed, so expressed TCRB transcripts were sequenced. Generated by immunoSEQ multiplex PCR, the TCRdb table keeps only in-frame clones and is missing some. Of 300,000 to 400,000 clones listed, around 13% are singletons. The sample taken for sequencing was naive CD4+ T cells from blood. The receptor set was obtained from a man between 18 and 29 years old in good health.

This clone was found a few times. V is TRBV4-1 and J is TRBJ2-4, with a possible D match to TRBD1 (6 bases). CDR1 is MGHRA and CDR2 is YSYEKL in the germline V gene. Deletions cut 3 bases from V and 8 bases from J, with 11 bases between. CDR3 length: 13 residues. CDR3 residues: CASSHTGFDIQYF. CDR3 coding DNA: TGCGCCAGCAGCCATACAGGGTTCGACATTCAGTACTTC.

In DNA form, the CDR3 reads TGTGCCTGGGAGCGGGGGGGATTCTACAATGAGCAGTTCTTC. Protein sequence: CAWERGGFYNEQFF. The rearrangement links TRBV30 to TRBJ2-1; 10 bases fit TRBD2. The CDR3 sequence is 14 residues long. J lost 3 bases, V lost 5 bases, and 4 bases had no gene match. CDR1 is GTSNPN and CDR2 is SVGIG in the germline V gene (reference sequence).

This chain joins TRBV2 and TRBJ2-3, with TRBD2 as a possible D gene (6 bases). This CDR3 comprises 13 residues. V lost 6 bases and J 8 bases, leaving 15 bases between the germline ends. CDR1 is SNHLY, CDR2 FYNNEI, per germline. Here the CDR3 DNA reads TGTGCCAGCAGAACGGGACTCCAGGGTACGCAGTATTTT. Its translation is CASRTGLQGTQYF. Supplemented by reference TRBV2 and TRBJ2-3, the full variable domain reads EPEVTQTPSHQVTQMGQEVILRCVPISNHLYFYWYRQILGQKVEFLVSFYNNEISEKSEIFDDQFSVERPDGSNFTLKIRSTKLEDSAMYFCASRTGLQGTQYFGPGTRLTVL.

To note about this clone: The junction departs from the called germline gene at one end, perhaps through a read error. The chain combines TRBV7-7 with TRBJ2-5, with D maybe TRBD2 (5 bases). The CDR3 covers 15 residues. The germline gives CDR1 SSHAT, CDR2 FNYEAQ (reference sequence). Written as DNA, the CDR3 is TGTGCTAGCAGCTTAAACCGCGGGTCTCAAGAGACCCAGTACTTC. This translates into CASSLNRGSQETQYF.

This clone was picked up a small number of times. This chain joins TRBV7-9 and TRBJ2-5; D might be TRBD1 (6 bases). Germline V gene data show CDR1 as SEHNR and CDR2 as FQNEAQ (reference sequence). This CDR3 is built from 14 residues. Trimming stripped 3 bases from V and 3 bases from J, with 11 bases between. CDR3 sequence (DNA): TGTGCCAGCAGCTTCCTTGGACAGAAAGAGACCCAGTACTTC. This codes for CASSFLGQKETQYF.

V usage is TRBV7-9 and J usage is TRBJ2-3; D is possibly TRBD2 (7 bases). Germline CDR1 and CDR2: SEHNR and FQNEAQ (reference sequence). The CDR3 runs 14 residues. V lost 0 bases and J lost 6, with 10 bases in between. The CDR3 DNA follows: TGTGCCAGCAGCTTAGCGGGGGGGCTCGATACGCAGTATTTT. This translates into CASSLAGGLDTQYF.

The rearrangement links TRBV28 to TRBJ2-7; 15 bases are a match to TRBD2. CDR3 length: 16 residues. Trimming cost V 5 bases and J 5 bases; bases outside gene matches: 7. In germline, CDR1 is MDHEN, CDR2 SYDVKM. Here the CDR3 reads CASSQGTSGRMNEQYF. For the CDR3, the DNA is TGTGCCAGCAGTCAAGGGACTAGCGGGAGGATGAACGAGCAGTACTTC.

This clone showed up just a few times. CDR3 coding DNA: TGTGCCAGCAGCTTCGGGGGAGGGTCTGGTGAGCAGTTCTTC. This translates into CASSFGGGSGEQFF. The chain recombines TRBV5-6 with TRBJ2-1, with 7 bases fitting TRBD2. Germline V gene lookup returns CDR1 SGHDT and CDR2 YYEEEE. The V and J ends lost 2 bases and 9 bases, in that order; junction bases with no gene match: 8. This CDR3 is 14 amino acids long.

This clone was counted a few times. CDR3 sequence reads: CASSASGNYEQYF. CDR3 DNA: TGTGCCAGCAGCGCTTCGGGGAACTACGAGCAGTACTTC. The chain is built from TRBV9 and TRBJ2-7; D may be TRBD2 (5 bases). V dropped 3 bases and J dropped 3 bases, with 10 bases sitting between them. The CDR3 totals 13 residues. The V gene's germline CDR1 is SGDLS and CDR2 YYNGEE.

The chain recombines TRBV20-1 with TRBJ1-2; possible D gene TRBD1, 6 bases. Per germline, CDR1 DFQATT and CDR2 SNEGSKA (reference sequence). Trimming shortened V by 5 bases and J by 11 bases, and 12 bases separated the two germline ends. This CDR3 is 10 amino acids long. CDR3 protein: CSAGQRGYTF. The CDR3 nucleotides read TGCAGTGCTGGACAGAGAGGTTACACCTTC.

This clone came up a few times. The chain uses TRBV6-6 and TRBJ2-7; unclear D gene. V was trimmed by 4 bases and J by 9 bases, leaving 10 bases between them. This CDR3 spans 11 amino acids. Germline CDR1 reads MNHNY; CDR2 reads SVGAGI (reference sequence). CDR3 sequence reads: CASSSQIRQYF. The CDR3 bases are TGTGCCAGCAGTTCGCAGATCCGGCAGTACTTC.

A few counts support this clone. The CDR3: CAWSAWTDKKLFF. CDR3 nucleotides: TGTGCCTGGAGCGCTTGGACAGACAAAAAACTGTTTTTT. This sequence joins TRBV30 and TRBJ1-4; weak D call: TRBD1 (6 bases). The CDR3 totals 13 residues. The germline V gene has CDR1 GTSNPN and CDR2 SVGIG (reference sequence). The V and J ends lost 3 bases and 9 bases respectively, with 14 bases between them.

The chain is built from TRBV5-1 and TRBJ2-7; D gene ambiguous. There are 14 residues in the CDR3. Trimming removed 0 bases from V and 1 base from J, with 8 bases in between. CDR1 and CDR2 from the germline V gene are SGHRS and YFSETQ. This CDR3 is CASSLDSPSYEQYF. The CDR3 DNA is TGCGCCAGCAGCTTGGACAGCCCTTCCTACGAGCAGTACTTC.

This sequence joins TRBV25-1 and TRBJ2-1; 11 bases align to TRBD2. The V and J ends lost 5 bases and 5 bases, in that order; junction bases with no gene match: 2. The CDR3 spans 14 residues. The V gene's germline CDR1 is MGHDK and CDR2 SYGVNS. The DNA of the CDR3 is TGTGCCAGCAGTCCGGGACTAGCGGACAATGAGCAGTTCTTC. Encoded protein: CASSPGLADNEQFF.